The present entry profiles one T cell receptor beta chain with its context. The antigen remains undetermined. The data originate from a study of shared clonotypes between healthy human individuals. Study context: Plates per donor: three CD4 naive, three CD4 memory, two CD8 naive, one CD8 memory. Findings and caveats of the study: The naive CD4 repertoires of a few donors were compared, and roughly 5% of clonotypes were shared. Naive subsets tended to show greater estimated richness than memory subsets.

Both subsets, CD45RA+ naive and CD45RA-negative memory, were split from the CD4+ cells. With 0 bases removed from V and 3 bases from J, the gap between germline ends came to 12 bases. The CDR3 is 15 residues long. Germline lookup yields CDR1 SGHRS and CDR2 YFSETQ. Profiled with immunoSEQ multiplex PCR; TCRdb holds only in-frame clones, not every one. Of around 1,000,000 clones listed, about 72% were seen once; the top ten hold almost 0.9%. Sequenced sample: memory CD4+ T cells from PBMCs. Subset specified: CD45RA-negative fraction. V gene TRBV5-1 combines with J gene TRBJ1-1, with D unresolved. This sequence was found in a young man in good health. Some clones in this sample may be carry-over from other donors' samples. In DNA, the CDR3 is TGCGCCAGCAGCTTGGTGGCCTCTCTAGACACTGAAGCTTTCTTT. Residues: CASSLVASLDTEAFF.